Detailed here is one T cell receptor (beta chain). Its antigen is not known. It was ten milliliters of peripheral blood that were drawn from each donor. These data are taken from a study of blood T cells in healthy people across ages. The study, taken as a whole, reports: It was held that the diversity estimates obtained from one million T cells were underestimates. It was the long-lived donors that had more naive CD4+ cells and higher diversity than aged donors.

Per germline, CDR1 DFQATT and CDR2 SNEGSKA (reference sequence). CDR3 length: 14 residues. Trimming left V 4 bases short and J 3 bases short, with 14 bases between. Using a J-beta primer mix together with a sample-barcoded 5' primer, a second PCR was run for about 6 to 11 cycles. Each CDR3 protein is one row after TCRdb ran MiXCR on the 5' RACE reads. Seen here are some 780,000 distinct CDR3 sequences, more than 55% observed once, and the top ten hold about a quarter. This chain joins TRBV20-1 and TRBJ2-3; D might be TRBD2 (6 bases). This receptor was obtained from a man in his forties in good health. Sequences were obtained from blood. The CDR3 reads CSATRDWSTDTQYF. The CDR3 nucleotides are TGCAGTGCTACTCGGGACTGGTCTACAGATACGCAGTATTTT.